This TCR beta chain originates from a study of regulatory T cells in long-lasting Graves disease. For the study at large: Persistent Graves' disease meant over 5 years of antithyroid drugs with positive TSH receptor antibodies. Study findings and constraints: Persistent disease preferred TRBV28, TRBJ1-2 and TRBJ2-5. Persistent Graves' patients showed less TCR diversity than newly diagnosed ones. Among the persistent patients, 2,741 public clonotypes were shared, more than the approximately 970 shared among new patients.

This clonotype occurred once. The antigen is undetermined. Germline CDR1 DFQATT, CDR2 SNEGSKA (reference sequence). The V gene end was trimmed by 1 base and the J gene end by 4 bases; junction bases not matched to a gene: 7. The CDR3 is 15 residues long. The time point denotes: persistent/refractory GD, antithyroid drugs over 5 years with positive TRAb. RNA isolated from PBMCs was used to make the TCR library. Libraries of TCR beta came from iRepertoire HTBI primers plus Arm-PCR of CDR3 regions. TCRdb passed the multiplex PCR reads through MiXCR, listing each CDR3 protein once. The table records around 450,000 distinct CDR3 sequences, roughly 21% of them present only once.

This material consisted of peripheral blood mononuclear cells (PBMCs), taken when the disease was refractory, from a patient treated with antithyroid drugs. This TCR was sampled from a female donor with Graves disease. The gene calls are TRBV20-1 and TRBJ2-3; TRBD2 agrees at 8 bases. CDR3: CSARVPGLVPDTQYF. As DNA, the CDR3 is TGCAGTGCTAGAGTCCCGGGACTAGTTCCAGATACGCAGTATTTT.